These 31 T cell receptor beta chains originate from one sample sequenced in a study of CD8 T cells in Susac syndrome (dated by TCRdb to the late 2010s). The receptor library was made with the immunoSEQ multiplex PCR assay. RNA was extracted using the RNeasy kit, and about 0.45 to 1 microgram was reverse transcribed with random hexamers. The raw public data were reprocessed by TCRdb itself: fastp quality trimming at Q25, MiXCR clonotype calling, in-frame beta chains only. Rows with a matching CDR3 protein are joined into one entry that keeps the most common DNA and genes. This sample gives approximately 190,000 distinct CDR3 sequences in total; 85% to 95% of them show up just once. Approximately 0.15% of the sample goes to the ten largest clones. Sequenced material: CD8+ T cells from PBMCs. The origin of the receptors is a human donor with Susac syndrome.

J is TRBJ2-7 and V is TRBV9; 9 bases map to TRBD2. The J segment lost 5 bases and the V segment lost 2 bases, leaving 11 bases of the junction unmatched. The germline V gene has CDR1 SGDLS and CDR2 YYNGEE. This CDR3 comprises 16 residues. CDR3 region: CASSVAGGAGGDEQYF. The CDR3 nucleotides are TGTGCCAGCAGCGTGGCCGGGGGAGCGGGAGGCGACGAGCAGTACTTC. Looking up the rest from reference TRBV9 and TRBJ2-7 gives the full variable domain: DSGVTQTPKHLITATGQRVTLRCSPRSGDLSVYWYQQSLDQGLQFLIQYYNGEERAKGNILERFSAQQFPDLHSELNLSSLELGDSALYFCASSVAGGAGGDEQYFGPGTRLTVT.

The V gene is TRBV2, the J gene TRBJ2-3; 7 nucleotides line up with TRBD1. CDR1 is SNHLY, CDR2 FYNNEI, per germline. V was clipped by 3 bases and J by 2 bases; unmatched bases: 2. The CDR3 totals 14 residues. The DNA for the CDR3 is TGTGCCAGCAGTGACAGGGGGTTCACAGATACGCAGTATTTT. Amino acids: CASSDRGFTDTQYF.

The chain links TRBV11-2 to TRBJ2-1; D gene unclear. V lost 8 bases and J 14 bases, leaving 7 bases between the germline ends. The CDR3 runs to 8 residues. Germline V gene data show CDR1 as SGHAT and CDR2 as FQNNGV. The CDR3 spells CASPMEFF. The CDR3 DNA reads as TGTGCCAGCCCCATGGAGTTCTTC.

The rearrangement uses TRBV28 and TRBJ1-1, with 7 bases fitting TRBD1. Looked up from germline, CDR1 is MDHEN and CDR2 is SYDVKM. This CDR3 has 15 amino acids. With 7 bases clipped from V and 3 bases from J, the junction kept 11 bases outside the gene matches. The CDR3 nucleotides read TGTGCCAGCACTCCCCCGGGCAGGGGGGACACTGAAGCTTTCTTT. Translated, it gives CASTPPGRGDTEAFF.

The chain carries TRBV12-3 or TRBV12-4 and TRBJ2-7, with D tentatively TRBD1 or TRBD2 (5 bases each). With 3 bases removed from V and 5 bases from J, the gap between germline ends came to 8 bases. The length of the CDR3 is 12 residues. The CDR3 DNA follows: TGTGCCAGCAGTTTGTGGGGGAACGAGCAGTACTTC. It translates to CASSLWGNEQYF.

The CDR3 DNA is TGTGCCAGCAGCCAAGTGTGGCAGGCCAACTCCTACGAGCAGTACTTC. As protein: CASSQVWQANSYEQYF. This sequence joins TRBV14 and TRBJ2-7, with unresolved D. The CDR3 length is 16 residues. Germline loops: CDR1 SGHDN, CDR2 FVKESK. The ends were cut back, 1 base at V and 0 bases at J, with 13 bases in the middle.

The chain couples TRBV12-3 or TRBV12-4 to TRBJ1-1, with D maybe TRBD1 (6 bases). The CDR3 sequence is 12 residues long. Trimming took 0 bases from V and 11 from J, leaving 10 bases between them. This CDR3 reads CASSLAPGAAFF. CDR3 nucleotide sequence: TGTGCCAGCAGTTTAGCGCCAGGGGCCGCTTTCTTT.

The chain links TRBV14 to TRBJ2-1, with 8 bases matching TRBD2. The V segment lost 0 bases and the J segment 7 bases; nucleotides outside the gene matches: 5. The CDR3 covers 15 residues. Per the germline V gene, CDR1 is SGHDN and CDR2 is FVKESK. This chain's CDR3 is CASSQEEREINEQFF. The DNA for the CDR3 is TGTGCCAGCAGCCAAGAAGAGCGGGAGATAAATGAGCAGTTCTTC.

The chain combines TRBV3-1 with TRBJ2-1; 8 positions match TRBD1. CDR1 LGHDT and CDR2 YNNKEL come from the germline V gene (reference sequence). The CDR3 has 16 amino acids. With 4 bases clipped from V and 4 bases from J, the junction kept 9 bases outside the gene matches. CDR3 loop: CASSPKGQELYNEQFF. The CDR3 bases are TGTGCCAGCAGCCCGAAGGGACAGGAGCTATACAATGAGCAGTTCTTC.

The V call is TRBV27, the J call TRBJ2-3; 10 nucleotides align to TRBD2. J was trimmed by 2 bases and V by 5 bases; bases with no gene match: 7. CDR3 length: 16 residues. Germline V gives CDR1 MNHEY, CDR2 SMNVEV (reference sequence). The CDR3 DNA sequence: TGTGCCAGCAGTCCCGGACTAGCGGAGATCACAGATACGCAGTATTTT. This translates into CASSPGLAEITDTQYF.

This clonotype was seen only once. CDR3 in amino acids: CASSLRPTGGNQPQHF. The CDR3 nucleotides are TGTGCCAGCAGTCTTCGCCCGACTGGGGGCAATCAGCCCCAGCATTTT. This chain uses TRBV27 with TRBJ1-5; no definite D call. The V end was cut by 5 bases, the J end by 2 bases, with 16 bases between. The CDR3 totals 16 residues. Germline CDR1 MNHEY, CDR2 SMNVEV (reference sequence).

V and J are TRBV28 and TRBJ2-5; 9 bases line up with TRBD2. The CDR3 length is 14 residues. V gave up 6 bases and J gave up 3 bases; unmatched junction bases: 5. Germline CDR1 and CDR2: MDHEN and SYDVKM. CDR3 bases: TGTGCCAGCAGCAGACTAGCGGAGGAAGAGACCCAGTACTTC. Protein product: CASSRLAEEETQYF.

The rearrangement links TRBV10-2 to TRBJ1-1; no firm D call. Germline lookup yields CDR1 WSHSY and CDR2 SAAADI. The V end was cut by 6 bases, the J end by 6 bases, with 14 bases between. The CDR3 runs to 13 residues. The CDR3 loop reads CASRNVGPAEAFF. The CDR3 DNA is TGCGCCAGCAGGAACGTAGGGCCGGCTGAAGCTTTCTTT.

The genes are TRBV19 and TRBJ1-5; D not resolved. Trimming removed 9 bases from V and 4 bases from J, with 19 bases in between. The V gene's germline CDR1 is LNHDA and CDR2 SQIVND (reference sequence). This CDR3 comprises 15 residues. The CDR3 loop is CASDTGVTANQPQHF. The CDR3 DNA follows: TGTGCCAGCGACACCGGGGTTACCGCGAATCAGCCCCAGCATTTT.

This rearrangement joins TRBV28 to TRBJ1-6; 9 nucleotides match TRBD1. The length of the CDR3 is 14 residues. The J segment lost 10 bases and the V segment lost 6 bases, leaving 7 bases of the junction unmatched. Germline CDR1 is MDHEN and CDR2 is SYDVKM. CDR3 sequence: CASRETGGSSPLHF. CDR3 nucleotide sequence: TGTGCCAGCAGAGAAACAGGGGGCTCATCACCCCTCCACTTT.

Remarks on this clonotype: The junction differs from germline at one of its ends, possibly a read error. This sequence joins TRBV9 and TRBJ1-1, with a possible D match to TRBD1 (5 bases). The CDR3 runs to 14 residues. Per germline, CDR1 SGDLS and CDR2 YYNGEE. The CDR3 loop reads CTSSVGASNTEAFF. In DNA form, the CDR3 reads TGTACCAGCAGCGTAGGGGCGTCGAACACTGAAGCTTTCTTT.

The V gene is TRBV28, the J gene TRBJ2-7; 9 bases line up with TRBD1. Unmatched junction bases numbered 7, after V lost 6 bases and J lost 1 base. In germline, CDR1 is MDHEN, CDR2 SYDVKM. The CDR3 runs 15 residues. For the CDR3, the DNA is TGTGCCAGCAGGCCAACCGGGACAGGGTCCTACGAGCAGTACTTC. This encodes CASRPTGTGSYEQYF.

CDR3 nucleotides: TGCAGTGCTAGAGATGACAGGTGGGGCGTGGGGACGCAGTATTTT. As protein: CSARDDRWGVGTQYF. The chain has TRBV20-1 and TRBJ2-3, with D tentatively TRBD1 (6 bases). V dropped 0 bases and J dropped 9 bases, with 19 bases sitting between them. The CDR3 has 15 amino acids. CDR1 and CDR2 (germline): DFQATT, SNEGSKA (reference sequence).

The rearrangement joins TRBV4-1 to TRBJ1-1; D remains ambiguous. V shed 0 bases and J shed 5 bases, with 13 bases lying between them. The CDR3 totals 15 residues. The germline CDR1 and CDR2 sequences are MGHRA and YSYEKL. The CDR3 region is CASSQDGVSRTEAFF. CDR3 sequence (DNA): TGCGCCAGCAGCCAAGATGGGGTTTCCAGGACTGAAGCTTTCTTT.

This chain uses TRBV11-2 with TRBJ2-7; D perhaps matches TRBD1 (6 bases). V lost 6 bases to trimming and J lost 2 bases, with 23 bases between them. This CDR3 has 17 amino acids. Germline lookup yields CDR1 SGHAT and CDR2 FQNNGV. This CDR3 reads CASSFIVDGTKTYEQYF. The CDR3 nucleotides are TGTGCCAGCAGTTTCATAGTTGATGGGACAAAAACCTACGAGCAGTACTTC.

The chain is built from TRBV4-1 and TRBJ1-6; D gene uncertain. With 0 bases removed from V and 9 bases from J, the gap between germline ends came to 6 bases. The CDR3 is 13 amino acids. CDR1 is MGHRA, CDR2 YSYEKL, per germline. CDR3 nucleotides: TGCGCCAGCAGCCAAGACTTGAGTTCACCCCTCCACTTT. It codes for CASSQDLSSPLHF.

The gene calls are TRBV20-1 and TRBJ1-1; weak D call: TRBD1 (5 bases). Germline V gene sequence: CDR1 DFQATT, CDR2 SNEGSKA (reference sequence). There are 14 residues in the CDR3. V lost 5 bases, J lost 4 bases, and 17 bases lay in between. The CDR3 DNA sequence: TGCAGTGCTGACTTGGGGGTAAGAGGCACTGAAGCTTTCTTT. It translates to CSADLGVRGTEAFF.

The chain links TRBV2 to TRBJ2-3; TRBD2 aligns across 7 bases. The CDR3 is 15 amino acids. The trim removed 7 bases at V and 3 bases at J, leaving 10 bases unmatched. Germline lookup yields CDR1 SNHLY and CDR2 FYNNEI. For the CDR3, the DNA is TGTGCCAGCACCCCGGGACTAAGATCGACAGATACGCAGTATTTT. Translating gives CASTPGLRSTDTQYF.

The chain carries TRBV12-3 or TRBV12-4 and TRBJ2-4; weak D call: TRBD2 (6 bases). The CDR3 runs to 13 residues. V was shortened by 3 bases and J by 6 bases, with 9 bases between the two germline ends. Here the CDR3 reads CASSLAGGNIQYF. The CDR3, as DNA: TGTGCCAGCAGTTTGGCCGGGGGAAACATTCAGTACTTC.

The chain joins TRBV18 to TRBJ1-1; 9 positions agree with TRBD1. From germline, CDR1 is KGHSH and CDR2 LQKENI. This CDR3 spans 15 amino acids. Germline trimming cut 3 bases from V and 1 base from J; bases unmatched to any gene: 3. The CDR3: CASSPGQGRNTEAFF. The CDR3 DNA follows: TGTGCCAGCTCACCGGGACAGGGAAGGAACACTGAAGCTTTCTTT.

This rearrangement joins TRBV30 to TRBJ1-2; the D is unclear. CDR3 length equals 12 residues. With 0 bases removed from V and 2 bases from J, the gap between germline ends came to 4 bases. Germline loops: CDR1 GTSNPN, CDR2 SVGIG (reference sequence). The CDR3 DNA reads TGTGCCTGGAGTGTTGTGAACTATGGCTACACCTTC. Encoded protein: CAWSVVNYGYTF.

The V gene is TRBV7-8, the J gene TRBJ2-1; D uncertain. Germline V gene sequence: CDR1 SGHVS, CDR2 FQNEAQ. The CDR3 covers 15 residues. Deletions cut 0 bases from V and 6 bases from J, with 12 bases between. The CDR3 region has the DNA TGTGCCAGCAGCTTAGCTATGTGGTTTGGCAATGAGCAGTTCTTC. Its protein product is CASSLAMWFGNEQFF. Looking up the rest from reference TRBV7-8 and TRBJ2-1 gives the full variable domain: GAGVSQSPRYKVAKRGQDVALRCDPISGHVSLFWYQQALGQGPEFLTYFQNEAQLDKSGLPSDRFFAERPEGSVSTLKIQRTQQEDSAVYLCASSLAMWFGNEQFFGPGTRLTVL.

The V call is TRBV18, the J call TRBJ1-1; tentative D call: TRBD1 (6 bases). Germline CDR1 is KGHSH and CDR2 is LQKENI. Trimming took 2 bases from V and 10 from J, leaving 14 bases between them. This CDR3 spans 13 amino acids. DNA for the CDR3: TGTGCCAGCTCACCAGCGGGGGGCGCGGCAGCTTTCTTT. It specifies CASSPAGGAAAFF. Full variable domain (rest looked up from reference TRBV18 and TRBJ1-1): NAGVMQNPRHLVRRRGQEARLRCSPMKGHSHVYWYRQLPEEGLKFMVYLQKENIIDESGMPKERFSAEFPKEGPSILRIQQVVRGDSAAYFCASSPAGGAAAFFGQGTRLTVV.

Here the CDR3 reads CASSPPGGSTSTDTQYF. The CDR3 nucleotides are TGTGCCAGCAGCCCTCCGGGGGGCAGTACTAGCACAGATACGCAGTATTTT. The chain links TRBV13 to TRBJ2-3; a possible D gene is TRBD2 (7 bases). V shed 5 bases and J shed 0 bases, with 18 bases lying between them. Germline V gene lookup returns CDR1 PRHDT and CDR2 FYEKMQ (reference sequence). The CDR3 sequence is 17 residues long.

This chain joins TRBV6-5 and TRBJ2-7, with a weak D call TRBD2 (5 bases). The CDR3 runs 15 residues. CDR1 is MNHEY, CDR2 SVGAGI, per germline. Trimming took off 5 bases at V and 5 bases at J, with 19 bases between the two ends. The CDR3 region is CASSPETRGGHEQYF. CDR3 sequence (DNA): TGTGCCAGCAGTCCTGAGACCCGAGGCGGGCACGAGCAGTACTTC.

The chain carries TRBV18 and TRBJ2-5, with a tentative D call TRBD1 (6 bases). Germline assignment: CDR1 KGHSH and CDR2 LQKENI. Trimming pared 1 base from V and 3 bases from J, leaving 15 bases between. The CDR3 is made up of 16 amino acids. This chain's CDR3 is CASSPLRTDQKETQYF. CDR3 coding DNA: TGTGCCAGCTCACCACTGCGGACAGACCAAAAAGAGACCCAGTACTTC.